This is a list of T cell receptor beta chains from one sample in a study of blood T cell repertoires in COVID-19. The protocol was immunoSEQ multiplex PCR, while the TCRdb copy is restricted to in-frame clones and leaves out a portion. Of 59,000 or so clones listed, approximately 80% were seen once; the top ten hold 28%. The sample consisted of peripheral blood. These receptors all come from a woman older than 75 with active or convalescent COVID-19. The CDR3 runs from the conserved cysteine through the conserved F or W. The order of the fields is clone size, V gene, J gene, D gene, CDR3 protein, CDR3 DNA. The D gene is left open where the match is weak. A clone size is listed for some rows: how often the clone was seen (once, few, many), or a class if it is expanded.

>few|TRBV5-6|TRBJ2-7|TRBD2
CASSLGWGTTPTEQYF
TGTGCCAGCAGCTTGGGGTGGGGGACTACCCCTACTGAGCAGTACTTC
>-|TRBV5-4|TRBJ1-1|-
CASSLNGPGTEAFF
TGTGCCAGCAGCTTGAATGGGCCGGGAACTGAAGCTTTCTTT
>few|TRBV20-1|TRBJ1-2|-
CSASRTDGYGYTF
TGCAGTGCTAGTCGGACAGATGGCTATGGCTACACCTTC
>-|TRBV11-2|TRBJ1-1|-
CASSLEPGGFNTEAFF
TGTGCCAGCAGCTTAGAGCCCGGGGGGTTTAACACTGAAGCTTTCTTT
>once|TRBV11-2|TRBJ1-6|TRBD1
CASSFEPGTGYNSPLHF
TGTGCCAGCAGCTTTGAACCCGGGACAGGGTATAATTCACCCCTCCACTTT
>-|TRBV6-6|TRBJ1-2|TRBD1
CASNNRGSGGYTF
TGTGCCAGCAATAACAGGGGGAGCGGCGGCTACACCTTC
>-|TRBV6-1|TRBJ1-2|TRBD1
CASSEAGQLGYTF
TGTGCCAGCAGTGAAGCGGGACAGCTTGGCTACACCTTC
>once|TRBV6-5|TRBJ1-3|TRBD1
CASRIPGTGGNTIYF
TGTGCCAGCAGGATTCCCGGGACAGGGGGCAACACCATATATTTT
>-|TRBV5-4|TRBJ1-1|TRBD1
CASSSGQGILNTEAFF
TGTGCCAGCAGCTCCGGACAGGGGATATTGAACACTGAAGCTTTCTTT
>once|TRBV10-3|TRBJ1-1|TRBD1
CAITETGNGGTEAFF
TGTGCCATCACCGAGACAGGGAATGGTGGAACTGAAGCTTTCTTT
>-|TRBV6-2/TRBV6-3|TRBJ1-5|TRBD1
CASSFGQGTRGPNQPQHF
TGTGCCAGCAGTTTCGGACAGGGGACCAGAGGGCCCAATCAGCCCCAGCATTTT
>many|TRBV4-1|TRBJ2-5|-
CASSQDLDGGQETQYF
TGCGCCAGCAGCCAAGATTTGGACGGAGGGCAAGAGACCCAGTACTTC